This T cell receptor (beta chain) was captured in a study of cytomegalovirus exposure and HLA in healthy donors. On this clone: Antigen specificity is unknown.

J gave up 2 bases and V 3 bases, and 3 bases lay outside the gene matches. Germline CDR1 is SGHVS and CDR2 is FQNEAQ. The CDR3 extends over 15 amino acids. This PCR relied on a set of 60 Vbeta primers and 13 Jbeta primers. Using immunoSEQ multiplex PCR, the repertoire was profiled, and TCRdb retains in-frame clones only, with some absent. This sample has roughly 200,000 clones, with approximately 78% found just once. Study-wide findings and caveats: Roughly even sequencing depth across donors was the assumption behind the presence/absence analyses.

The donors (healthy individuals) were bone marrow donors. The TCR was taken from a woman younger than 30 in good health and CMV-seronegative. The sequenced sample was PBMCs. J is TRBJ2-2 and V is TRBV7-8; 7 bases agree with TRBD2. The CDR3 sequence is CASSLERGNTGELFF. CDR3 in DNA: TGTGCCAGCAGCTTGGAGCGGGGAAACACCGGGGAGCTGTTTTTT.